This TCR beta chain is drawn from a study of blood T cell repertoires in COVID-19. About the research overall: Samples of COVID-19 (acute and convalescent) were obtained from the United States, Italy and Spain. Nucleic acid was either cDNA or gDNA, and it came from T cells, B-cell-depleted T cells, or PBMCs.

Germline CDR1 MDHEN, CDR2 SYDVKM. The CDR3 extends over 12 amino acids. The V segment lost 7 bases and the J segment 7 bases; nucleotides outside the gene matches: 6. This clone came up a few times. Per the original methods: For nucleated cells, counts were estimated from reference gene primer amplification. Libraries were prepared by immunoSEQ multiplex PCR; TCRdb keeps only in-frame clonotypes and omits some of them. The V and J calls and clone size were taken over from that table, and D and trimming were inferred from the DNA. The data show about 290,000 clones, approximately 91% seen once. The V call is TRBV28, the J call TRBJ1-2; 7 positions agree with TRBD1. The sample taken for sequencing was peripheral blood. The source is a woman between 40 and 50 years old who had recovered from COVID-19. DNA of the CDR3: TGTGCCAGCAAGGCAGGGGGTTCTGGCTACACCTTC. It specifies CASKAGGSGYTF.